The 30 T cell receptor beta chains below come from one sample, sequenced in a study of tissue T cells after allogeneic stem cell transplantation. Clones were read by immunoSEQ multiplex PCR, and TCRdb kept only the in-frame ones, dropping some. The sample lists over 40,000 clones, around 70% occurring once. Material for sequencing was sorted cells pooled from one or two spleens. The receptors stem from a pool of C57BL/6 mice in good health.

This clone was picked up one time. Genes here carry mouse names. Read sequence stops 1 residue before the CDR3 end, and the germline J gene provides the missing end. The chain has TRBV13-2 and TRBJ2-3; D unresolved. CDR1 NNHNN and CDR2 SYGAGS come from the germline V gene (reference sequence). CDR3 size: 13 residues. V was pared by 2 bases and J by 4 bases, with 8 bases between. The CDR3 bases that were read are TGTGCCAGCGGTGAAGTGGGAACAGAAACGCTGTAT. It codes for CASGEVGTETLY. The full CDR3 protein is CASGEVGTETLYF.

Details on this clone: Gene and germline names: mouse. The sequenced fragment ends 1 residue before the CDR3 boundary, so the rest is inferred from the germline J gene. The rearrangement uses TRBV3 and TRBJ2-4, with 7 bases identical to TRBD1. V lost 1 base to trimming and J lost 4 bases; unmatched junction nucleotides: 2. CDR1 SNHLY and CDR2 FYNGKV come from the germline V gene (reference sequence). The CDR3 spans 14 residues. CDR3: CASSLGGTENTLYF. CDR3 DNA (partial): TGTGCCAGCAGCTTAGGGGGGACAGAAAACACCTTGTAC.

With regard to this clone: Genes and germline come from the mouse. The CDR3 end falls 1 residue outside the read, so it is completed with the germline J gene. The V gene is TRBV29, the J gene TRBJ2-4; the D is unclear. This CDR3 spans 14 amino acids. The ends were cut back, 3 bases at V and 1 base at J, with 8 bases in the middle. Germline assignment: CDR1 MSHET and CDR2 SYDVDS. Incomplete CDR3 DNA: TGTGCTAGCAGTTTGGGGTTTGGTCAAAACACCTTGTAC. Amino acid sequence: CASSLGFGQNTLY. The whole CDR3 reads CASSLGFGQNTLYF.

This clone came up a few times. Gene names refer to mouse genes. The observed sequence ends 1 residue before the CDR3 terminus, with the missing tail filled in from the germline J gene. The chain links TRBV13-1 to TRBJ1-5; D gene uncertain. Germline V CDR1 and CDR2: NSHNY, SYGAGN. V was shortened by 2 bases and J by 7 bases, with 4 bases between the two germline ends. CDR3 length equals 11 residues. This CDR3 reads CASSDSQAPLF. Partial CDR3 DNA: TGTGCCAGCAGTGACAGTCAGGCTCCGCTT. The complete variable domain, with remaining parts taken from reference TRBV13-1 and TRBJ1-5, reads EAAVTQSPRNKVTVTGGNVTLSCRQTNSHNYMYWYRQDTGHGLRLIHYSYGAGNLRIGDVPDGYKATRTTQEDFFLLLELASPSQTSLYFCASSDSQAPLFGEGTRLSVL.

As regards this clone: Gene names are the mouse ones. This chain's CDR3 is CASSLEARGLLNERLFF. The DNA read from the CDR3 is TGTGCCAGCTCTCTCGAGGCCAGGGGGCTCCTCAACGAAAGATTATTT. The chain recombines TRBV12-1 with TRBJ1-4; 8 positions agree with TRBD1. The read ends 1 residue shy of where the CDR3 ends; the end is completed using the germline J gene. Losses at the gene ends were 0 bases for V and 4 bases for J; bases not matched to a gene: 9. The CDR3 is 17 residues long. Germline assignment: CDR1 SGHSN and CDR2 HYEKVE.

Turning to this clone: The germline and genes are mouse ones. The missing CDR3 end, 1 residue past where the read stops, is filled in from the germline J gene. This chain uses TRBV12-2 with TRBJ2-1, with 8 bases identical to TRBD2. The CDR3 sequence is 14 residues long. The ends lost 4 bases at V and 3 bases at J; junction bases unmatched: 4. Germline V CDR1 and CDR2: SGHLS, HYDKME. This CDR3 is CASSPGTGYAEQFF. The part of the CDR3 DNA that was read is TGTGCCAGCTCCCCGGGGACTGGCTATGCTGAGCAGTTC.

This clone occurred a few times. The germline and genes are mouse ones. Read sequence stops 1 residue before the CDR3 end, and the germline J gene provides the missing end. The chain combines TRBV13-2 with TRBJ2-7; 10 nucleotides agree with TRBD1. In germline, CDR1 is NNHNN, CDR2 SYGAGS (reference sequence). There are 13 residues in the CDR3. With 4 bases clipped from V and 5 bases from J, the junction kept 3 bases outside the gene matches. This chain's CDR3 is CASGPGQGHEQYF. The sequenced part of the CDR3 DNA is TGTGCCAGCGGTCCGGGACAGGGGCATGAACAGTAC.

As regards this clone: Here the gene names and germline are mouse. The read terminates 1 residue ahead of where the CDR3 ends, so the germline J gene completes it. This chain joins TRBV31 and TRBJ2-7, with 8 positions matching TRBD2. The CDR3 contains 13 residues. Per germline, CDR1 GKSSPN and CDR2 SITVG. The junction had 10 bases not matched to a gene; V was cut back by 5 bases and J by 7 bases. The covered CDR3 bases are TGTGCCTGGGGAAAGGGCTGGGGGGAAGAACAGTAC. This translates into CAWGKGWGEEQY. The whole CDR3 region reads CAWGKGWGEEQYF.

A word on this clone: Gene and germline names: mouse. The observed sequence ends 1 residue before the CDR3 terminus, with the missing tail filled in from the germline J gene. The chain couples TRBV2 to TRBJ2-7; TRBD2 agrees at 10 bases. Germline V gene data show CDR1 as LGHNA and CDR2 as YSYQKL. Germline trimming cut 0 bases from V and 4 bases from J; bases unmatched to any gene: 3. This CDR3 spans 15 amino acids. The CDR3 region is CASSQDTGGGYEQYF. Partial CDR3 DNA: TGTGCCAGCAGCCAAGATACTGGGGGGGGGTATGAACAGTAC.

With respect to this clone: Genes and germline are mouse. The read is 1 residue too short to cover the CDR3 end, so that end is filled in from the germline J gene. Within the sample, other DNA sequences also encode this same CDR3. The rearrangement joins TRBV12-2 to TRBJ2-7, with 10 bases fitting TRBD2. V gave up 1 base and J gave up 4 bases; unmatched junction bases: 3. This CDR3 is built from 14 residues. Germline assignment: CDR1 SGHLS and CDR2 HYDKME. The CDR3 DNA, read in part, is TGTGCCAGCTCTCTTACTGGGGGGGGTTATGAACAGTAC. This sequence encodes CASSLTGGGYEQY. The full CDR3 sequence reads CASSLTGGGYEQYF.

As regards this clone: Mouse germline and gene names are used. The read finishes 1 residue shy of the CDR3 end, and the germline J gene is used to complete it. The genes are TRBV5 and TRBJ2-1; D tentatively reads TRBD1 or TRBD2 (5 bases each). CDR1 LGHNA and CDR2 YNLKQL come from the germline V gene (reference sequence). The CDR3 consists of 14 residues. V was shortened by 4 bases and J by 4 bases, with 11 bases between the two germline ends. The sequenced part of the CDR3 DNA is TGTGCCAGCAGCCGGGGGAGATTTTATGCTGAGCAGTTC. Its translation is CASSRGRFYAEQF. In full, the CDR3 reads CASSRGRFYAEQFF.

About this clone: All gene names here are mouse names. The sequenced fragment ends 1 residue before the CDR3 boundary, so the rest is inferred from the germline J gene. V is TRBV3 and J is TRBJ2-4; D is perhaps TRBD1 (6 bases). This CDR3 comprises 14 residues. Deletions cut 2 bases from V and 5 bases from J, with 11 bases between. Germline V gives CDR1 SNHLY, CDR2 FYNGKV (reference sequence). The CDR3 protein is CASSLTGSGNTLYF. CDR3 DNA (partial): TGTGCCAGCAGCTTAACAGGGAGTGGAAACACCTTGTAC.

This clone appeared a few times. Gene names and germline match the mouse. Other DNA sequences in the sample encode the same CDR3. The CDR3 loop is CASSQEGGGYEQYF. Incomplete CDR3 DNA: TGTGCCAGCAGCCAAGAAGGGGGGGGCTATGAACAGTAC. J is TRBJ2-7 and V is TRBV2; the D gene is possibly TRBD2 (7 bases). The CDR3 end falls 1 residue outside the read, so it is completed with the germline J gene. Germline lookup yields CDR1 LGHNA and CDR2 YSYQKL. Trimming pared 0 bases from V and 3 bases from J, leaving 9 bases between. The CDR3 loop spans 14 amino acids.

Concerning this clone itself: All gene names here are mouse names. The DNA ends 1 residue before the CDR3 does, and the rest of the CDR3 is filled in from the germline J gene. The rearrangement uses TRBV3 and TRBJ2-3; D not resolved. The CDR3 totals 12 residues. The ends were cut back, 4 bases at V and 6 bases at J, with 8 bases in the middle. Germline V lookup: CDR1 SNHLY, CDR2 FYNGKV (reference sequence). The CDR3 DNA, read in part, is TGTGCCAGCAGCTCGGACGGGGAAACGCTGTAT. Residues: CASSSDGETLY. The CDR3, in full, reads CASSSDGETLYF.

This clone was observed a few times. The genes and germline here are from mouse. The read falls 1 residue short of the CDR3 end, and the missing part is taken from the germline J gene. This sequence joins TRBV13-2 and TRBJ2-7, with 7 nucleotides matching TRBD1. J lost 7 bases, V lost 0 bases, and 4 bases had no gene match. This CDR3 has 13 residues. CDR1 is NNHNN, CDR2 SYGAGS, per germline (reference sequence). This chain's CDR3 is CASGDAQGREQYF. The sequenced part of the CDR3 DNA is TGTGCCAGCGGTGATGCACAGGGGAGGGAACAGTAC.

A word on this clone: Each gene name is a mouse one. The read ends 1 residue before the CDR3 terminus; that terminus is restored from the germline J gene. V is TRBV13-3 and J is TRBJ2-3; tentative D call: TRBD2 (6 bases). Germline loops: CDR1 NNHDY, CDR2 SYVADS. This CDR3 spans 12 amino acids. V lost 3 bases, J lost 5 bases, and 7 bases lay in between. The chain's CDR3 is CASSAGGETLYF. The sequenced part of the CDR3 DNA is TGTGCCAGCAGTGCGGGGGGAGAAACGCTGTAT.

This clone was found a few times. Gene names and germline refer to mouse. The CDR3 goes on 1 residue after the read ends, and that part is filled in from the germline J gene. The rearrangement links TRBV13-3 to TRBJ2-7, with a weak D call TRBD1 (6 bases). Trimming shortened V by 5 bases and J by 0 bases, and 12 bases separated the two germline ends. CDR3 size: 14 residues. Germline values: CDR1 NNHDY, CDR2 SYVADS. CDR3 amino acids: CASSPGQISYEQYF. The CDR3 bases that were read are TGTGCCAGCAGCCCGGGACAAATCTCCTATGAACAGTAC.

Concerning this clone itself: Mouse names are used for the genes. The CDR3 is cut off 1 residue early in the read; its end comes from the germline J gene. J is TRBJ1-4 and V is TRBV16; possibly TRBD1 for D (5 bases). CDR1 is SGHSA, CDR2 FRNQAP, per germline. This CDR3 comprises 14 residues. Trimming took off 1 base at V and 3 bases at J, with 6 bases between the two ends. The CDR3: CASSLGGANERLFF. The part of the CDR3 DNA that was read is TGTGCAAGCAGCTTAGGGGGCGCCAACGAAAGATTATTT.

A note on this clone: Genes and germline come from the mouse. Read data end 1 residue before the CDR3 end; the end is taken from the germline J gene. The chain recombines TRBV16 with TRBJ2-5; no clear D. CDR3 length: 9 amino acids. Germline CDR1 and CDR2: SGHSA and FRNQAP. The CDR3 spells CATRDTQYF. Partial CDR3 DNA: TGTGCCACGAGGGACACCCAGTAC.

Comments on this clone: Gene names follow the mouse nomenclature. With the read ending 1 residue before the CDR3 end, the germline J gene is used to fill in that end. This sequence joins TRBV13-3 and TRBJ2-7; D is uncertain. Germline CDR1 NNHDY, CDR2 SYVADS. Trimming took 2 bases from V and 0 from J, leaving 9 bases between them. There are 14 residues in the CDR3. CDR3 bases read: TGTGCCAGCAGTGAAGTGGATAGCTCCTATGAACAGTAC. Amino acids: CASSEVDSSYEQY. The CDR3 as a whole reads CASSEVDSSYEQYF.

About this clone itself: The germline and genes are mouse ones. From the germline J gene comes the end of the CDR3, since the read stops 1 residue before it. The V and J genes are TRBV26 and TRBJ2-4, with D unclear. CDR3 length equals 14 residues. Trimming stripped 1 base from V and 0 bases from J, with 5 bases between. CDR1 KGHPV and CDR2 FQNQEV come from the germline V gene (reference sequence). The covered CDR3 bases are TGTGCCAGCAGTCTGTATGGGAGTCAAAACACCTTGTAC. This gives the protein CASSLYGSQNTLY. Given in full, the CDR3 is CASSLYGSQNTLYF.

This clone has only a few counts. Genes and germline come from the mouse. The read gets to within 1 residue of the CDR3 end, and the germline J gene fills in the rest. The chain is built from TRBV26 and TRBJ2-7; maybe TRBD1 (6 bases). V was cut by 4 bases and J by 0 bases, with 10 bases left in between. This CDR3 region has 14 residues. Germline V gene data show CDR1 as KGHPV and CDR2 as FQNQEV (reference sequence). The CDR3 region is CASSPGQSSYEQYF. The DNA read from the CDR3 is TGTGCCAGCAGTCCGGGACAAAGCTCCTATGAACAGTAC. The complete variable domain, with remaining parts taken from reference TRBV26 and TRBJ2-7, reads NSKVIQTPRYLVKGQGQKAKMRCIPEKGHPVVFWYQQNKNNEFKFLINFQNQEVLQQIDMTEKRFSAECPSNSPCSLEIQSSEAGDSALYLCASSPGQSSYEQYFGPGTRLTVL.

On this clone: Each gene name is a mouse one. The read halts 1 residue ahead of the CDR3 end, with the missing end drawn from the germline J gene. The J gene is TRBJ2-5, the V gene TRBV3; 9 nucleotides match TRBD1. Germline values: CDR1 SNHLY, CDR2 FYNGKV (reference sequence). The CDR3 totals 14 residues. V was clipped by 1 base and J by 4 bases; unmatched bases: 0. The DNA read from the CDR3 is TGTGCCAGCAGCTTAGGGACAGGGGAAGACACCCAGTAC. Translation: CASSLGTGEDTQY. The complete CDR3 protein is CASSLGTGEDTQYF.

Of note for this clone: Gene labels here are mouse ones. The read ends 1 residue before the CDR3 terminus; that terminus is restored from the germline J gene. Other DNA sequences within the sample encode an identical CDR3. This chain uses TRBV19 with TRBJ2-5; D not certain. Looked up from germline, CDR1 is FNHDT and CDR2 is SITEND (reference sequence). The CDR3 consists of 12 residues. The V end was cut by 1 base, the J end by 5 bases, with 5 bases between. The part of the CDR3 DNA that was read is TGTGCCAGCAGTATACGGGGAGACACCCAGTAC. The encoded protein is CASSIRGDTQY. The CDR3 in full is CASSIRGDTQYF.

Points on this clone: The genes and germline here are from mouse. The read comes to an end 1 residue before the CDR3 does, leaving the germline J gene to fill in the end. The gene calls are TRBV19 and TRBJ2-1; D not certain. Germline V gene sequence: CDR1 FNHDT, CDR2 SITEND (reference sequence). The V and J ends lost 0 bases and 3 bases respectively, with 13 bases between them. This CDR3 contains 16 residues. The CDR3 DNA, read in part, is TGTGCCAGCAGTATAGAAAGGGATTTAATCTATGCTGAGCAGTTC. Its protein is CASSIERDLIYAEQF. The CDR3 reads in full as CASSIERDLIYAEQFF.

As to this clone: Mouse germline and gene names are used. The read terminates 1 residue before the CDR3 end, so the remaining end is supplied by the germline J gene. This chain joins TRBV12-2 and TRBJ2-5; D is unclear. V was cut by 4 bases and J by 0 bases, with 1 base left in between. This CDR3 spans 11 amino acids. Looked up from germline, CDR1 is SGHLS and CDR2 is HYDKME. The CDR3 bases that were read are TGTGCCAGCTCGAACCAAGACACCCAGTAC. Protein sequence: CASSNQDTQY. The CDR3 reads in full as CASSNQDTQYF.

Of note for this clone: Mouse gene names and germline throughout. The read terminates 1 residue before the CDR3 end, so the remaining end is supplied by the germline J gene. The gene calls are TRBV13-3 and TRBJ2-3; the D gene could be TRBD1 or TRBD2 (5 bases each). V lost 5 bases and J 0 bases, leaving 7 bases between the germline ends. The CDR3 has 13 residues. Germline loops: CDR1 NNHDY, CDR2 SYVADS. Incomplete CDR3 DNA: TGTGCCAGCAGGGGACCGAGTGCAGAAACGCTGTAT. Protein product: CASRGPSAETLY. The whole CDR3 sequence reads CASRGPSAETLYF.

Concerning this clone: Gene names follow the mouse nomenclature. The read stops 1 residue short of the end of the CDR3; the missing end is completed from the germline J gene. The rearrangement joins TRBV13-2 to TRBJ2-7, with 10 bases aligning to TRBD2. This CDR3 is built from 15 residues. V lost 4 bases and J lost 0; bases outside the gene matches: 4. Germline CDR1 is NNHNN and CDR2 is SYGAGS (reference sequence). The CDR3 protein is CASGPGLGSSYEQYF. Incomplete CDR3 DNA: TGTGCCAGCGGTCCGGGACTGGGGAGCTCCTATGAACAGTAC.

This clone has a single count. The genes and germline here are from mouse. The CDR3 bases that were read are TGTGCCAGCAGCCAAGACAGGAGTGCAGAAACGCTGTAT. Amino acids: CASSQDRSAETLY. The CDR3 reads in full as CASSQDRSAETLYF. The rearrangement joins TRBV5 to TRBJ2-3; D gene uncertain. The observed sequence ends 1 residue before the CDR3 terminus, with the missing tail filled in from the germline J gene. The germline V and J ends were trimmed by 0 bases and 0 bases, with 4 bases remaining between them. CDR1 and CDR2 (germline): LGHNA, YNLKQL (reference sequence). The CDR3 has 14 amino acids.

On this clone itself: The germline and genes are mouse ones. Read coverage stops 1 residue before the CDR3 terminus; the germline J gene supplies the remainder. The gene calls are TRBV29 and TRBJ2-4; 9 nucleotides agree with TRBD2. The CDR3 covers 17 residues. V was pared by 1 base and J by 1 base, with 6 bases of the junction left unmatched. Germline values: CDR1 MSHET, CDR2 SYDVDS. The covered CDR3 bases are TGTGCTAGCAGTTTATGGTGGGGGGGCGATGGTCAAAACACCTTGTAC. The encoded protein is CASSLWWGGDGQNTLY. From start to end, the CDR3 is CASSLWWGGDGQNTLYF.